This note documents a single TCR beta chain sequence. These data belong to a study of blood T cell repertoires in COVID-19. The overall study: Some COVID-19 samples were acute and others convalescent; all came from the United States, Italy and Spain.

Per the authors' pipeline: Using reference gene primer amplification, nucleated cell counts were estimated. Libraries were prepared by immunoSEQ multiplex PCR; TCRdb keeps only in-frame clonotypes and omits some of them. Clone size and V and J calls were adopted from that table, with D and trimming inferred from the DNA. The sample records about 170,000 clones, roughly 80% being singletons. CDR3 length: 20 residues. Looked up from germline, CDR1 is SNHLY and CDR2 is FYNNEI. Trimming cost V 6 bases and J 2 bases; bases outside gene matches: 25. The source is a human donor with acute or convalescent COVID-19. The donor label of this sample is uncertain. The rearrangement uses TRBV2 and TRBJ2-7; 7 bases are a match to TRBD1. The sequenced sample consisted of peripheral blood. CDR3 DNA sequence: TGTGCCAGCAGCGCAACCGGGACAGAGACATCTGACCTCGGGGCCTACGAGCAGTACTTC. Translated, it gives CASSATGTETSDLGAYEQYF.